Below, one T cell receptor (beta chain) is given with its context. Its antigen is unknown. A junction end diverges from the germline sequence, so it may reflect a read error. Germline V gene lookup returns CDR1 SNHLY and CDR2 FYNNEI. This CDR3 is 16 amino acids long. These data are taken from a study of blood T cells in healthy people across ages. Using a J-beta primer mix together with a sample-barcoded 5' primer, a second PCR was run for roughly 7 to 12 cycles. TCRdb processed the 5' RACE reads anew with MiXCR; each CDR3 protein has one entry. The sample carries about 1,500,000 distinct CDR3 sequences, approximately 30% recorded once. General study points: Using unsorted PBMCs precluded a conclusive naive versus antigen-experienced comparison. The long-lived group displayed more naive CD4+ cells, plus higher diversity, than the aged donors did.

The TCR originated in a young woman in good health. V gene TRBV2 combines with J gene TRBJ2-1, with 8 bases aligning to TRBD1. The sample comprised blood. The CDR3 is CASSRDRSSSYNKQFF. The CDR3 DNA is TGTGCCAGCAGCCGGGACAGGTCGAGCTCCTACAATAAGCAGTTCTTC. Drawing the rest from reference TRBV2 and TRBJ2-1, the complete variable domain is EPEVTQTPSHQVTQMGQEVILRCVPISNHLYFYWYRQILGQKVEFLVSFYNNEISEKSEIFDDQFSVERPDGSNFTLKIRSTKLEDSAMYFCASSRDRSSSYNKQFFGPGTRLTVL.